Below, 18 T cell receptor beta chains from the same sample are listed, as sequenced in a study of blood T cell repertoires in COVID-19 (dated by TCRdb to the early 2020s). Libraries were built with the immunoSEQ multiplex PCR assay. TCRdb provides this immuneACCESS table in a form limited to in-frame rearrangements. Some clones are lacking; in checked studies, under half of them reflect an unresolved V gene, and why the rest are absent is not known. The sample table lists about 670,000 clones, over 80% of them with a count of one. Clones ranked in the top ten supply under 0.3% of the sample. Sequencing used peripheral blood. These receptors were collected from a woman aged 18-29 years with acute or convalescent COVID-19.

The chain is built from TRBV5-6 and TRBJ1-1; 7 bases agree with TRBD1. The CDR3 has 15 amino acids. The germline CDR1 and CDR2 sequences are SGHDT and YYEEEE. With 4 bases clipped from V and 0 bases from J, the junction kept 6 bases outside the gene matches. Here the CDR3 reads CASSARRGLNTEAFF. The CDR3 DNA follows: TGTGCCAGCAGCGCCCGGAGGGGGCTGAACACTGAAGCTTTCTTT.

Details on this clone: Other nucleotide sequences in the sample specify the same CDR3. The genes are TRBV4-2 and TRBJ1-3, with 9 bases aligning to TRBD1. The CDR3 runs 16 residues. Trimming cost V 0 bases and J 0 bases; bases outside gene matches: 0. Germline assignment: CDR1 LGHNA and CDR2 YNFKEQ. CDR3 coding DNA: TGTGCCAGCAGCCAAGAGGGACAGGGCTCTGGAAACACCATATATTTT. Amino acids: CASSQEGQGSGNTIYF.

The V gene is TRBV7-8, the J gene TRBJ1-2, with D possibly TRBD1 on 5 matching bases. V lost 7 bases and J lost 1, with 31 bases in between. Germline CDR1 reads SGHVS; CDR2 reads FQNEAQ. This CDR3 comprises 20 residues. In DNA, the CDR3 is TGTGCCAGCACCCCGACAAGGGGAACCCCTTCACCGTTGCTTAACTATGGCTACACCTTC. It encodes CASTPTRGTPSPLLNYGYTF.

The chain couples TRBV3-1 (or the pseudogene TRBV3-2) to TRBJ2-5, with TRBD2 identical over 10 bases. The germline V gene has CDR1 LGHDT and CDR2 YNNKEL (reference sequence). The trim removed 0 bases at V and 5 bases at J, leaving 18 bases unmatched. This CDR3 comprises 20 residues. CDR3 sequence: CASSQDLTSEVAGGSETQYF. As DNA, the CDR3 is TGTGCCAGCAGCCAAGATTTGACATCTGAGGTAGCGGGGGGTTCGGAGACCCAGTACTTC.

The CDR3 region is CSASWFDREYEQYF. CDR3 DNA: TGCAGTGCTAGTTGGTTTGACAGGGAATACGAGCAGTACTTC. The chain carries TRBV20-1 and TRBJ2-7; 7 bases are shared with TRBD1. Per the germline V gene, CDR1 is DFQATT and CDR2 is SNEGSKA (reference sequence). CDR3 length equals 14 residues. J gave up 4 bases and V 3 bases, and 9 bases lay outside the gene matches.

This chain connects TRBV6-5 to TRBJ1-2, with 7 bases aligning to TRBD1. CDR3 length: 16 amino acids. J was trimmed by 4 bases and V by 4 bases; bases with no gene match: 12. CDR1 and CDR2 from the germline V gene are MNHEY and SVGAGI. CDR3 sequence: CASSFYLTGQAYGYTF. CDR3 nucleotide sequence: TGTGCCAGCAGTTTCTACCTAACAGGACAGGCCTATGGCTACACCTTC.

V usage is TRBV4-3 and J usage is TRBJ1-1; TRBD1 matches at 7 bases. The trim removed 0 bases at V and 4 bases at J, leaving 8 bases unmatched. The CDR3 consists of 16 residues. Looked up from germline, CDR1 is LGHNA and CDR2 is YSLEER. The CDR3 coding sequence is TGCGCCAGCAGCCAAGAGCACGGGCAGGGGGGCACTGAAGCTTTCTTT. Translation: CASSQEHGQGGTEAFF.

This clone showed up just once. The chain uses TRBV19 and TRBJ1-1; TRBD1 matches at 8 bases. The CDR3 runs to 13 residues. J gave up 3 bases and V 10 bases, and 7 bases lay outside the gene matches. The germline V gene has CDR1 LNHDA and CDR2 SQIVND (reference sequence). CDR3 in DNA: TGTGCCACCCTAGAGACAGGGGACACTGAAGCTTTCTTT. The encoded protein is CATLETGDTEAFF.

CDR3 in amino acids: CASSRTGFNEKLFF. CDR3 in DNA: TGCGCCAGCAGTAGGACAGGCTTTAATGAAAAACTGTTTTTT. The J gene is TRBJ1-4, the V gene TRBV5-1; 7 nucleotides line up with TRBD1. Germline V gene sequence: CDR1 SGHRS, CDR2 YFSETQ. J lost 4 bases, V lost 5 bases, and 5 bases had no gene match. The CDR3 runs to 14 residues.

V gene TRBV3-1 (or the pseudogene TRBV3-2) combines with J gene TRBJ1-1; 9 bases align to TRBD1. J was trimmed by 0 bases and V by 4 bases; bases with no gene match: 9. The germline gives CDR1 LGHDT, CDR2 YNNKEL (reference sequence). This CDR3 region has 17 residues. In nucleotides, the CDR3 is TGTGCCAGCAGCCCAAGGGCGACAGGGGGGATGAACACTGAAGCTTTCTTT. Its translation: CASSPRATGGMNTEAFF.

This clone was counted a single time. V gene TRBV30 combines with J gene TRBJ1-4; TRBD1 might be the D (5 bases). CDR3 length: 11 amino acids. CDR1 is GTSNPN, CDR2 SVGIG, per germline (reference sequence). The CDR3 sequence is CAQTPGRGLFF. CDR3 nucleotides: TGTGCTCAGACGCCCGGGAGGGGACTGTTTTTT. The entire variable domain, with the rest obtained from reference TRBV30 and TRBJ1-4, is as follows: SQTIHQWPATLVQPVGSPLSLECTVEGTSNPNLYWYRQAAGRGLQLLFYSVGIGQISSEVPQNLSASRPQDRQFILSSKKLLLSDSGFYLCAQTPGRGLFFGSGTQLSVL.

The V and J genes are TRBV7-3 and TRBJ2-7; tentative D call: TRBD1 (6 bases). Trimming stripped 2 bases from V and 1 base from J, with 12 bases between. The germline gives CDR1 SGHTA, CDR2 FQGTGA. This CDR3 has 15 residues. The CDR3: CASSLWAGASYEQYF. DNA for the CDR3: TGTGCCAGCAGCTTATGGGCAGGGGCGTCCTACGAGCAGTACTTC.

The chain recombines TRBV3-1 (or the pseudogene TRBV3-2) with TRBJ1-2; perhaps TRBD1 as D (5 bases). The V gene lost 3 bases and the J gene lost 1 base, with 9 bases spanning the gap. Germline V gene lookup returns CDR1 LGHDT and CDR2 YNNKEL (reference sequence). The CDR3 extends over 14 amino acids. CDR3 region: CASSQTALNYGYTF. The CDR3 DNA sequence: TGTGCCAGCAGCCAGACAGCCCTTAACTATGGCTACACCTTC.

The chain joins TRBV29-1 to TRBJ1-2; weak D call: TRBD1 (6 bases). CDR3 length: 11 residues. Trimming left V 7 bases short and J 7 bases short, with 13 bases between. CDR1 SQVTM and CDR2 ANQGSEA come from the germline V gene. This CDR3 is CSGGAGFGYTF. The CDR3 DNA is TGCAGCGGGGGGGCCGGGTTTGGCTACACCTTC. Variable domain in full (rest from reference TRBV29-1 and TRBJ1-2): SAVISQKPSRDICQRGTSLTIQCQVDSQVTMMFWYRQQPGQSLTLIATANQGSEATYESGFVIDKFPISRPNLTFSTLTVSNMSPEDSSIYLCSGGAGFGYTFGSGTRLTVV.

This clone showed up just a few times. The chain recombines TRBV3-1 (or the pseudogene TRBV3-2) with TRBJ1-2; maybe TRBD1 (5 bases). CDR3 size: 15 residues. Looked up from germline, CDR1 is LGHDT and CDR2 is YNNKEL (reference sequence). Trimming shortened V by 0 bases and J by 4 bases, and 12 bases separated the two germline ends. CDR3 residues: CASSQEPQGGYGYTF. The CDR3, as DNA: TGTGCCAGCAGCCAAGAGCCGCAGGGAGGCTATGGCTACACCTTC.

With respect to this clone: One end of the junction does not line up with germline, which may come from a read error. The J gene is TRBJ1-1, the V gene TRBV10-3; no clear D gene. The CDR3 consists of 13 residues. In germline, CDR1 is ENHRY, CDR2 SYGVKD. CDR3 coding DNA: TGTGCCGTCAGCCGGGATAAGAACACTGAAGCTTTCTTT. Translated: CAVSRDKNTEAFF.

The chain has TRBV7-9 and TRBJ2-3, with 8 bases aligning to TRBD2. CDR3 length equals 16 residues. The V gene's germline CDR1 is SEHNR and CDR2 FQNEAQ (reference sequence). J lost 2 bases, V lost 5 bases, and 9 bases had no gene match. CDR3 sequence reads: CASSPRQRGSTDTQYF. CDR3 coding DNA: TGTGCCAGCAGCCCCCGGCAGCGGGGGTCCACAGATACGCAGTATTTT.

The rearrangement uses TRBV5-1 and TRBJ1-2, with TRBD1 as a possible D gene (5 bases). Germline lookup yields CDR1 SGHRS and CDR2 YFSETQ. V shed 0 bases and J shed 5 bases, with 14 bases lying between them. The CDR3 extends over 15 amino acids. The CDR3 DNA reads TGCGCCAGCAGCTTGGTGGGGGGGAGTCAATATGGCTACACCTTC. Translating gives CASSLVGGSQYGYTF.